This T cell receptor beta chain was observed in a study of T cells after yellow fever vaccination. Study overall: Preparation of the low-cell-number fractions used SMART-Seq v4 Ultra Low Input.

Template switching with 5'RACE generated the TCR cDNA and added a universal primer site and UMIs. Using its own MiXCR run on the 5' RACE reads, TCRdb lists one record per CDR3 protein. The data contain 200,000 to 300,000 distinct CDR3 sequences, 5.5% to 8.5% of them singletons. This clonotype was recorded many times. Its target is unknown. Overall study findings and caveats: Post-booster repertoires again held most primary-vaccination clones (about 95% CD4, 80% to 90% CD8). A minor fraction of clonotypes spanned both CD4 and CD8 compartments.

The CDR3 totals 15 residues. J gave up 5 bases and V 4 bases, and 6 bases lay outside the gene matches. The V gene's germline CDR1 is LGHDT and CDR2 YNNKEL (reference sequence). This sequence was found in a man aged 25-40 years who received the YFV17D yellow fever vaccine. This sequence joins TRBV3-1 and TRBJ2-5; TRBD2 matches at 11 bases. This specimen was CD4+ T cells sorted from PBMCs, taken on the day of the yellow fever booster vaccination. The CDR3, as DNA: TGTGCCAGCAGCCTCGGACTAGCGGGTGGGGAGACCCAGTACTTC. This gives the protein CASSLGLAGGETQYF.